The 4 T cell receptor beta chains listed next were all sequenced from one sample in a study of PD-1 blockade in classical Hodgkin lymphoma. Here immunoSEQ multiplex PCR was the method, and the copy in TCRdb shows in-frame clones only, minus some. The data show about 13,000 clones, with about four fifths seen just once and approximately 15% held by the top ten. Stated time point: cycle 4 day 1 (C4D1), after 5 to 7 weeks of nivolumab. Every single patient, without exception, relapsed after autologous stem cell transplantation, and brentuximab vedotin exposure varied. The sample was peripheral blood mononuclear cells (PBMCs), taken before the fourth cycle of nivolumab. The receptors derive from a human donor with classical Hodgkin lymphoma.

The chain has TRBV19 and TRBJ1-5; the D is unclear. The germline gives CDR1 LNHDA, CDR2 SQIVND (reference sequence). The CDR3 loop spans 15 amino acids. Trimming removed 2 bases from V and 2 bases from J, with 10 bases in between. The CDR3 bases are TGTGCCAGTAGTATATCAGGAAAAGGCAATCAGCCCCAGCATTTT. Its translation is CASSISGKGNQPQHF. Filled out from reference TRBV19 and TRBJ1-5, the complete variable domain reads DGGITQSPKYLFRKEGQNVTLSCEQNLNHDAMYWYRQDPGQGLRLIYYSQIVNDFQKGDIAEGYSVSREKKESFPLTVTSAQKNPTAFYLCASSISGKGNQPQHFGDGTRLSIL.

V usage is TRBV7-2 and J usage is TRBJ1-2; tentatively, D is TRBD1 (5 bases). Germline loops: CDR1 SGHTA, CDR2 FQGNSA. The CDR3 sequence is 15 residues long. Deletions cut 1 base from V and 5 bases from J, with 14 bases between. The CDR3 region has the DNA TGTGCCAGCAGCTTAGGGGCAGGGAGGGATTATGGCTACACCTTC. Its protein product is CASSLGAGRDYGYTF.

The chain couples TRBV6-1 to TRBJ2-5; 8 bases are a match to TRBD1. The CDR3 has 15 amino acids. From germline, CDR1 is MNHNS and CDR2 SASEGT. The V gene end was trimmed by 7 bases and the J gene end by 5 bases; junction bases not matched to a gene: 12. The CDR3 nucleotides are TGTGCCAGCATTCCCCCCAGGGGGCTCGACGAGACCCAGTACTTC. It is translated as CASIPPRGLDETQYF.

CDR3 in amino acids: CASSSSGGNTQYF. CDR3 nucleotides: TGTGCCAGTAGCAGCTCTGGGGGAAATACGCAGTATTTT. The genes are TRBV19 and TRBJ2-3; the D gene could be TRBD1 or TRBD2 (5 bases each). This CDR3 contains 13 residues. The germline gives CDR1 LNHDA, CDR2 SQIVND (reference sequence). V was shortened by 6 bases and J by 7 bases, with 14 bases between the two germline ends. Full variable domain (outside the CDR3, taken from reference TRBV19 and TRBJ2-3): DGGITQSPKYLFRKEGQNVTLSCEQNLNHDAMYWYRQDPGQGLRLIYYSQIVNDFQKGDIAEGYSVSREKKESFPLTVTSAQKNPTAFYLCASSSSGGNTQYFGPGTRLTVL.